The present entry profiles one TCR beta chain with its context. What it recognizes is unknown. This specimen comes from a study of PD-1 blockade in classical Hodgkin lymphoma. Study-level results: Patients who responded completely had about the same baseline diversity as newly diagnosed patients. Diminished baseline TCR diversity has been reported in newly diagnosed patients relative to healthy donors.

CDR1 and CDR2 (germline): SGDLS, YYNGEE. The length of the CDR3 is 12 residues. Trimming cost V 3 bases and J 5 bases, with 8 bases left between them. Stated time point: cycle 4 day 1 (C4D1), after 5 to 7 weeks of nivolumab. Each and every patient relapsed after autologous stem cell transplantation, and patients got differing brentuximab vedotin exposure. Produced via immunoSEQ multiplex PCR; TCRdb's table is partial and in-frame only. The sample includes 96,000 or so clones, about 92% of them seen just once. This chain joins TRBV9 and TRBJ1-1; no firm D call. The receptor was isolated from a human donor with classical Hodgkin lymphoma. Sequencing used peripheral blood mononuclear cells (PBMCs), obtained before the fourth cycle of nivolumab. In DNA, the CDR3 is TGTGCCAGCAGCGATCCAGGAACTGAAGCTTTCTTT. It specifies CASSDPGTEAFF.